This T cell receptor (beta chain) was documented in a study of CD8+CD57+ T cells in acquired aplastic anemia. An expansion of CD8+CD57+ cells by flow cytometry had been shown in patients chosen for sequencing. Germline CDR1 reads LNHDA; CDR2 reads SQIVND (reference sequence). V shed 2 bases and J shed 6 bases, with 11 bases lying between them. The length of the CDR3 is 14 residues. Genomic DNA served as template for TCR beta VDJ and CDR3 profiling. TCRdb processed the reads anew with MiXCR; each CDR3 protein has one entry. The sample yields about 180,000 distinct CDR3 sequences, around half seen once. At least ten counts were recorded for this clonotype.

V is TRBV19 and J is TRBJ1-5; TRBD1 might be the D (6 bases). The sequenced sample consisted of sorted CD4+, CD8+, or CD8+CD57+ T cells (not recorded which) from PBMCs. This TCR came from a human donor with aplastic anemia. The CDR3 is CASSIPGVGQPQHF. The CDR3 DNA reads as TGTGCCAGTAGTATACCAGGGGTAGGTCAGCCCCAGCATTTT.